The source of this T cell receptor (beta chain) is a study of blood T cell repertoires in COVID-19. Study details: PBMCs, B-cell-depleted T cells, or T cells provided the cDNA or gDNA that made up the material.

Per the original methods: Amplification of reference gene primers provided the estimated nucleated cell counts. Profiling relied on immunoSEQ multiplex PCR, and the TCRdb table lists in-frame clones only, not all of them. V and J calls and clone size are as listed in that table; D and trimming were resolved from the DNA. Among under 400,000 clones listed, 80% to 90% were seen once. CDR3 length: 13 amino acids. J was trimmed by 8 bases and V by 5 bases; bases with no gene match: 5. Looked up from germline, CDR1 is SGHTA and CDR2 is FQGNSA. Sequenced sample: PBMCs or T cells enriched from blood (not recorded which). This sequence originates from a woman between 40 and 50 years old with acute COVID-19. The chain couples TRBV7-2 to TRBJ2-1, with 8 bases that match TRBD2. The CDR3 coding sequence is TGTGCCAGCAGCCTCCGGGGGGGCCATGAGCAGTTCTTC. It codes for CASSLRGGHEQFF. Using reference TRBV7-2 and TRBJ2-1 for the parts outside the CDR3, the full variable domain is GAGVSQSPSNKVTEKGKDVELRCDPISGHTALYWYRQSLGQGLEFLIYFQGNSAPDKSGLPSDRFSAERTGGSVSTLTIQRTQQEDSAVYLCASSLRGGHEQFFGPGTRLTVL.